Below are 9 T cell receptor beta chains sequenced from a single sample in a study of post-analysis software for immune sequencing data. Overall study findings and caveats: Controls had lower frequencies than patients of 4 or 5 TRBV segments, which included TRBV5-6, TRBV5-1 and TRBV20-1.

The antigens these receptors bind are not known. Tagging with unique molecular identifiers was a feature of the TCR beta cDNA libraries. Each CDR3 protein is one row after TCRdb ran MiXCR on the PCR reads. The table records fewer than 600,000 distinct CDR3 sequences, over 35% of them present only once. The specimen sequenced was blood. The receptors were gathered from a girl aged 10-17 years with multiple sclerosis.

The rearrangement links TRBV18 to TRBJ2-7, with 11 bases fitting TRBD2. With 6 bases clipped from V and 2 bases from J, the junction kept 15 bases outside the gene matches. The CDR3 sequence is 18 residues long. From germline, CDR1 is KGHSH and CDR2 LQKENI. The CDR3 DNA follows: TGTGCCAGCTCCCGTCAACTAGCGGGGGAATCCATCCCCTACGAGCAGTACTTC. As protein: CASSRQLAGESIPYEQYF.

This sequence joins TRBV7-2 and TRBJ2-2; 7 bases line up with TRBD1. Germline CDR1 is SGHTA and CDR2 is FQGNSA. Unmatched junction bases numbered 9, after V lost 1 base and J lost 4 bases. This CDR3 is 17 amino acids long. In nucleotides, the CDR3 is TGTGCCAGCAGCTTAGACGGCAGGGGGACAAGCACCGGGGAGCTGTTTTTT. Translation gives CASSLDGRGTSTGELFF.

V usage is TRBV27 and J usage is TRBJ2-5; D is uncertain. The CDR3 consists of 13 residues. V gave up 4 bases and J gave up 5 bases, with 11 bases separating them. Germline assignment: CDR1 MNHEY and CDR2 SMNVEV (reference sequence). CDR3 DNA: TGTGCCAGCAGTTCATTGACTCGGGAGACCCAGTACTTC. Its protein product is CASSSLTRETQYF.

Only a few counts were recorded for this clonotype. This chain connects TRBV12-3 or TRBV12-4 to TRBJ1-2, with a possible D match to TRBD1 (6 bases). The CDR3 extends over 13 amino acids. The V and J ends lost 5 bases and 4 bases respectively, with 11 bases between them. The CDR3 loop is CASSRQELYGYTF. The CDR3 region has the DNA TGTGCCAGCAGTCGACAGGAACTCTATGGCTACACCTTC.

This clonotype was recorded a few times. This chain joins TRBV29-1 and TRBJ2-5; 10 nucleotides match TRBD2. The J call is in doubt because the DNA end fits TRBJ2-7 better. CDR3 length: 13 residues. The V gene's germline CDR1 is SQVTM and CDR2 ANQGSEA. The CDR3 coding sequence is TGCAGCGTTGCTGGACTAGCGGAGTTCGAGCAGTACTTC. This codes for CSVAGLAEFEQYF.

This clonotype has more than one count but fewer than ten. The rearrangement uses TRBV27 and TRBJ2-5; TRBD1 aligns across 9 bases. The end of the DNA aligns better with TRBJ2-7, so the J call may be wrong. From germline, CDR1 is MNHEY and CDR2 SMNVEV (reference sequence). This CDR3 comprises 14 residues. The CDR3 here is CASSLDRGRYEQYF. The CDR3 DNA reads as TGTGCCAGCAGTTTAGACAGGGGGAGATACGAGCAGTACTTC.

This chain connects TRBV5-1 to TRBJ1-1, with D uncertain. The CDR3 length is 12 residues. Germline lookup yields CDR1 SGHRS and CDR2 YFSETQ. The V and J ends lost 0 bases and 11 bases respectively, with 11 bases between them. The CDR3 nucleotides read TGCGCCAGCAGCTTGGATGCGGTTATGGCTTTCTTT. Translating gives CASSLDAVMAFF.

This clonotype was counted a single time. This chain uses TRBV11-3 with TRBJ2-5, with TRBD2 matching over 12 bases. Gene TRBJ2-7 matches the end of the DNA better, so the J call may be wrong. The CDR3 sequence is 15 residues long. The germline CDR1 and CDR2 sequences are SGHNT and YENEEA. CDR3 in amino acids: CATRLAGVICHEQYF. The CDR3 coding sequence is TGTGCCACCCGACTAGCGGGAGTAATCTGCCACGAGCAGTACTTC.

V usage is TRBV7-9 and J usage is TRBJ1-6, with 9 bases matching TRBD1. Germline CDR1 and CDR2: SEHNR and FQNEAQ (reference sequence). The CDR3 sequence is 17 residues long. J gave up 0 bases and V 4 bases, and 4 bases lay outside the gene matches. The CDR3 here is CASSYGTGSSYNSPLHF. CDR3 DNA: TGTGCCAGCAGCTACGGGACAGGGAGCTCCTATAATTCACCCCTCCACTTT. The full variable domain, completed using reference TRBV7-9 and TRBJ1-6, is DTGVSQNPRHKITKRGQNVTFRCDPISEHNRLYWYRQTLGQGPEFLTYFQNEAQLEKSRLLSDRFSAERPKGSFSTLEIQRTEQGDSAMYLCASSYGTGSSYNSPLHFGNGTRLTVT.